This T cell receptor beta chain was sequenced in a study of Ad26.COV2.S vaccination and SARS-CoV-2 variants. Study-level background: The study gave Ad26.COV2.S intramuscularly, once or twice 56 days apart. General study results and limits: Placebo recipients showed lower spike-specific TCR breadth than vaccinees.

Germline V CDR1 and CDR2: SGHRS, YFSETQ. V gave up 0 bases and J gave up 7 bases, with 13 bases separating them. The CDR3 covers 15 residues. Using immunoSEQ multiplex PCR, the repertoire was profiled, and TCRdb retains in-frame clones only, with some absent. This table holds 410,000 or so clones, 80% to 95% found once. Treatment specified: about 20 received Ad26.COV2.S at low or high dose, single or two shots; 5 received placebo; per-sample allocation not given. Repertoires come from day 63 after the first vaccine or placebo injection. An Ad26 vector that expressed Wuhan-strain SARS-CoV-2 spike constituted the vaccine. Concerning this clone itself: Its antigen is not known.

Sample: peripheral blood, taken in a trial of Ad26.COV2.S vaccine versus placebo. The chain carries TRBV5-1 and TRBJ1-4; tentative D call: TRBD1 (6 bases). The clonotype was recovered from a person between 18 and 65 years old who received the Ad26.COV2.S COVID-19 vaccine or a placebo. The CDR3 nucleotides are TGCGCCAGCAGCTTGGCTGGACAGCCGGGTGAAAAACTGTTTTTT. This encodes CASSLAGQPGEKLFF.